A single sample gave rise to the 27 T cell receptor beta chains below, sequenced in a study of patients and donors after allogeneic stem cell transplantation (dated by TCRdb to the early 2020s). Preparation of the library involved RT-PCR. Sequencing was performed on a NextSeq 550. TCRdb took the public reads, trimmed them with fastp at Q25, ran MiXCR for clone calling and kept in-frame beta chains. Here each entry gathers all rows of one CDR3 protein and keeps the most common genes and DNA. Here the sample has 800,000 to 1,000,000 distinct CDR3 sequences; about 20% occur a single time. The ten most abundant clones make up 5% to 6.5% of the sample. Sequencing was carried out using blood, either unsorted or a sorted T cell fraction (not recorded which). These receptors were collected from a human donor who was either an allogeneic HSCT recipient or a stem cell or donor lymphocyte infusion donor (not recorded which). It is not recorded whose cells these are; they may come from a transplant donor.

A word on this clonotype: Its ends do not fully match the called genes, so a read error is possible. The chain uses TRBV2 and TRBJ2-7; 10 nucleotides agree with TRBD2. The germline V gene encodes CDR1 SNHLY and CDR2 FYNNEI. The CDR3 contains 15 residues. The CDR3 loop reads CASREGLAATYEQYF. CDR3 coding DNA: TGTGCCAGCAGGGAAGGACTAGCGGCTACCTACGAGCAGTACTTC. Variable domain in full (rest from reference TRBV2 and TRBJ2-7): EPEVTQTPSHQVTQMGQEVILRCVPISNHLYFYWYRQILGQKVEFLVSFYNNEISEKSEIFDDQFSVERPDGSNFTLKIRSTKLEDSAMYFCASREGLAATYEQYFGPGTRLTVT.

The V gene is TRBV29-1, the J gene TRBJ2-3; no reliable D call. This CDR3 has 13 residues. CDR1 and CDR2 from the germline V gene are SQVTM and ANQGSEA. Trimming pared 1 base from V and 0 bases from J, leaving 5 bases between. CDR3 protein: CSVEVGSTDTQYF. The CDR3 DNA sequence: TGCAGCGTTGAAGTCGGCAGCACAGATACGCAGTATTTT.

CDR3 loop: CASRQGQGDTDTQYF. The CDR3 region has the DNA TGCGCCAGCAGACAGGGACAGGGGGACACAGATACGCAGTATTTT. This chain joins TRBV4-3 and TRBJ2-3; 11 nucleotides align to TRBD1. With 6 bases clipped from V and 2 bases from J, the junction kept 4 bases outside the gene matches. From germline, CDR1 is LGHNA and CDR2 YSLEER. The CDR3 is made up of 15 amino acids.

There are a few counts of this clonotype. The rearrangement uses TRBV5-1 and TRBJ2-3, with TRBD2 as a possible D gene (6 bases). V lost 2 bases, J lost 4 bases, and 20 bases lay in between. Germline V CDR1 and CDR2: SGHRS, YFSETQ. The CDR3 runs to 17 residues. Here the CDR3 reads CASSLGSRPGGSDTQYF. The CDR3 region has the DNA TGCGCCAGCAGCTTAGGATCCCGACCCGGGGGATCAGATACGCAGTATTTT.

This clonotype has just a few counts. The chain has TRBV20-1 and TRBJ2-7, with 13 bases that match TRBD2. Germline lookup yields CDR1 DFQATT and CDR2 SNEGSKA (reference sequence). The length of the CDR3 is 14 residues. V was clipped by 7 bases and J by 4 bases; unmatched bases: 7. Here the CDR3 reads CSVFTSGRGYEQYF. The CDR3 coding sequence is TGCAGTGTATTCACTAGCGGGAGGGGGTACGAGCAGTACTTC.

The chain recombines TRBV19 with TRBJ1-5; tentatively, D is TRBD1 (6 bases). The CDR3 has 16 residues. Trimming stripped 7 bases from V and 4 bases from J, with 20 bases between. Germline V gives CDR1 LNHDA, CDR2 SQIVND (reference sequence). CDR3 nucleotides: TGTGCCAGTATCCTACAGGGAAAGAAGGGAAATCAGCCCCAGCATTTT. Its protein is CASILQGKKGNQPQHF.

The genes are TRBV4-1 and TRBJ1-2; possible D gene TRBD1, 5 bases. Trimming left V 11 bases short and J 4 bases short, with 17 bases between. Germline V gene sequence: CDR1 MGHRA, CDR2 YSYEKL. The CDR3 is 13 amino acids. For the CDR3, the DNA is TGCGCCGCGGGGGAGGGGTCGGTCTATGGCTACACCTTC. Protein product: CAAGEGSVYGYTF.

V and J are TRBV10-3 and TRBJ2-7; D uncertain. The CDR3 totals 13 residues. Germline V gene data show CDR1 as ENHRY and CDR2 as SYGVKD. Trimming took 2 bases from V and 1 from J, leaving 6 bases between them. The CDR3 nucleotides read TGTGCCATCAGTGAGGGCAAATCCTACGAGCAGTACTTC. Translated, it gives CAISEGKSYEQYF.

The rearrangement joins TRBV5-1 to TRBJ2-5, with D tentatively TRBD1 (6 bases). Trimming pared 7 bases from V and 1 base from J, leaving 8 bases between. The CDR3 runs 12 residues. The germline CDR1 and CDR2 sequences are SGHRS and YFSETQ. As DNA, the CDR3 is TGCGCCAGCGGACAGCCCCAAGAGACCCAGTACTTC. This gives the protein CASGQPQETQYF.

Many counts were recorded for this clonotype. At one of its ends the junction is not consistent with the germline gene, which may arise from a read error. The V and J genes are TRBV12-3 or TRBV12-4 and TRBJ1-3, with 7 bases that match TRBD1. The CDR3 has 15 residues. CDR3 residues: CASSLDRVSGNTIYF. The DNA of the CDR3 is TGTGCCAGCAGCTTAGACAGGGTCTCTGGAAACACCATATATTTT.

This clonotype appeared a few times. The chain combines TRBV5-6 with TRBJ2-5; D may be TRBD1 (6 bases). Trimming left V 0 bases short and J 5 bases short, with 17 bases between. CDR1 SGHDT and CDR2 YYEEEE come from the germline V gene. This CDR3 comprises 16 residues. CDR3 sequence: CASSLEGLGARETQYF. The DNA of the CDR3 is TGTGCCAGCAGCTTGGAAGGCTTGGGGGCGCGGGAGACCCAGTACTTC. Filled out from reference TRBV5-6 and TRBJ2-5, the complete variable domain reads DAGVTQSPTHLIKTRGQQVTLRCSPKSGHDTVSWYQQALGQGPQFIFQYYEEEERQRGNFPDRFSGHQFPNYSSELNVNALLLGDSALYLCASSLEGLGARETQYFGPGTRLLVL.

There are many counts of this clonotype. The chain joins TRBV12-3 or TRBV12-4 to TRBJ2-1; the D gene is possibly TRBD2 (7 bases). Trimming removed 6 bases at V and 0 bases at J, with 18 bases between. The CDR3 length is 17 residues. CDR3 bases: TGTGCCAGCAGAGGGCAGGGGAGGGTTAGCTCCTACAATGAGCAGTTCTTC. Encoded protein: CASRGQGRVSSYNEQFF.

This clonotype turned up a few times. The gene calls are TRBV20-1 and TRBJ2-3; D is perhaps TRBD2 (8 bases). This CDR3 has 17 residues. Trimming left V 6 bases short and J 2 bases short, with 24 bases between. Germline V lookup: CDR1 DFQATT, CDR2 SNEGSKA (reference sequence). CDR3 sequence (DNA): TGCAGTGCAACGCGGGACAGCGCGGGGGGCCTCACAGATACGCAGTATTTT. Translated, it gives CSATRDSAGGLTDTQYF.

This rearrangement joins TRBV10-3 to TRBJ1-5; D gene ambiguous. CDR1 ENHRY and CDR2 SYGVKD come from the germline V gene. Trimming took 3 bases from V and 2 from J, leaving 20 bases between them. This CDR3 has 18 residues. CDR3 DNA: TGTGCCATCAGTGACCCCAATTGGCGGGGTAAGGGCAATCAGCCCCAGCATTTT. Translating it yields CAISDPNWRGKGNQPQHF.

The V gene is TRBV5-6, the J gene TRBJ2-1; 7 positions agree with TRBD1. J was trimmed by 13 bases and V by 4 bases; bases with no gene match: 11. The CDR3 has 13 residues. CDR1 is SGHDT, CDR2 YYEEEE, per germline. The CDR3 coding sequence is TGTGCCAGCAGCGCCGTCGACAGGGCACAACAGTTCTTC. This gives the protein CASSAVDRAQQFF.

This clonotype occurred many times. The chain has TRBV15 and TRBJ1-5; D is ambiguous. The V end was cut by 6 bases, the J end by 3 bases, with 9 bases between. This CDR3 spans 13 amino acids. Germline V lookup: CDR1 LNHNV, CDR2 YYDKDF (reference sequence). CDR3 sequence (DNA): TGTGCCACCAGGGGGTTCGACAATCAGCCCCAGCATTTT. It codes for CATRGFDNQPQHF.

The CDR3 region has the DNA TGCGCCAGCAGCCTTTTTCTCTTCGGAATAGAAGAGCAGTACTTC. It is translated as CASSLFLFGIEEQYF. V and J are TRBV4-1 and TRBJ2-7; no clear D gene. Trimming stripped 4 bases from V and 7 bases from J, with 20 bases between. Germline loops: CDR1 MGHRA, CDR2 YSYEKL. The CDR3 has 15 residues.

This clonotype was seen a handful of times. The genes are TRBV7-2 and TRBJ2-3; 9 bases are shared with TRBD1. The V and J ends lost 5 bases and 1 base, in that order; junction bases with no gene match: 7. Germline V lookup: CDR1 SGHTA, CDR2 FQGNSA. This CDR3 has 16 amino acids. The CDR3 region has the DNA TGTGCCAGCAGCGCCACAGGGGGCTGGGGCACAGATACGCAGTATTTT. Its translation is CASSATGGWGTDTQYF. Looking up the rest from reference TRBV7-2 and TRBJ2-3 gives the full variable domain: GAGVSQSPSNKVTEKGKDVELRCDPISGHTALYWYRQSLGQGLEFLIYFQGNSAPDKSGLPSDRFSAERTGGSVSTLTIQRTQQEDSAVYLCASSATGGWGTDTQYFGPGTRLTVL.

This clonotype was counted between two and nine times. This chain joins TRBV20-1 and TRBJ2-7, with D tentatively TRBD1 (6 bases). The V end lost 3 bases, the J end lost 2 bases, and 11 bases lay between the germline ends. CDR3 length: 13 amino acids. Germline assignment: CDR1 DFQATT and CDR2 SNEGSKA (reference sequence). The CDR3 nucleotides are TGCAGTGCTAGGGGGACAAATACCTACGAGCAGTACTTC. Residues: CSARGTNTYEQYF.

V and J are TRBV12-3 or TRBV12-4 and TRBJ1-1, with 7 bases identical to TRBD1. This CDR3 comprises 16 residues. J lost 0 bases, V lost 1 base, and 5 bases had no gene match. The CDR3 DNA follows: TGTGCCAGCAGTTTAGGGTGGGACAGACTGAACACTGAAGCTTTCTTT. Translating gives CASSLGWDRLNTEAFF.

This clonotype was seen more than once but under ten times. V and J are TRBV3-1 and TRBJ2-3; the D is unclear. Trimming shortened V by 1 base and J by 0 bases, and 5 bases separated the two germline ends. Germline V lookup: CDR1 LGHDT, CDR2 YNNKEL (reference sequence). This CDR3 comprises 14 residues. The CDR3 sequence is CASSQGPSTDTQYF. As DNA, the CDR3 is TGTGCCAGCAGCCAAGGGCCTAGCACAGATACGCAGTATTTT.

This clonotype came up many times. This chain joins TRBV6-5 and TRBJ1-4; the D is unclear. CDR3 length: 13 amino acids. Trimming pared 0 bases from V and 10 bases from J, leaving 9 bases between. The V gene's germline CDR1 is MNHEY and CDR2 SVGAGI. The CDR3 loop is CASSYSIVGKLFF. The CDR3 DNA is TGTGCCAGCAGTTACTCGATTGTGGGAAAACTGTTTTTT.

This clonotype was counted only a few times. The rearrangement links TRBV10-3 to TRBJ2-1; no definite D call. Deletions cut 0 bases from V and 5 bases from J, with 5 bases between. Germline lookup yields CDR1 ENHRY and CDR2 SYGVKD. The length of the CDR3 is 13 residues. This CDR3 is CAISESANNEQFF. The CDR3 DNA is TGTGCCATCAGTGAGTCGGCCAACAATGAGCAGTTCTTC.

The CDR3 sequence: CASSPRFRDRGPGGYTF. The CDR3, as DNA: TGTGCCAGCAGTCCGCGGTTCCGGGACAGGGGGCCGGGGGGCTACACCTTC. This chain joins TRBV12-3 or TRBV12-4 and TRBJ1-2, with 12 bases fitting TRBD1. CDR3 length equals 17 residues. V was clipped by 5 bases and J by 8 bases; unmatched bases: 15.

This clonotype was seen a handful of times. The chain is built from TRBV7-2 and TRBJ2-2; unclear D gene. Germline CDR1 is SGHTA and CDR2 is FQGNSA. The CDR3 is 15 amino acids. Trimming removed 7 bases at V and 0 bases at J, with 12 bases between. The CDR3 here is CASIRARTNTGELFF. CDR3 nucleotide sequence: TGTGCCAGCATACGGGCCCGGACGAACACCGGGGAGCTGTTTTTT. Combining the CDR3 with reference TRBV7-2 and TRBJ2-2 gives the whole variable domain GAGVSQSPSNKVTEKGKDVELRCDPISGHTALYWYRQSLGQGLEFLIYFQGNSAPDKSGLPSDRFSAERTGGSVSTLTIQRTQQEDSAVYLCASIRARTNTGELFFGEGSRLTVL.

This clonotype showed up just a few times. DNA for the CDR3: TGTGCCACCAGTGATTCCGGGACCTACGAGCAGTACTTC. Encoded protein: CATSDSGTYEQYF. This sequence joins TRBV24-1 and TRBJ2-7, with D maybe TRBD2 (5 bases). V was pared by 2 bases and J by 2 bases, with 6 bases between. Germline V lookup: CDR1 KGHDR, CDR2 SFDVKD. The CDR3 is 13 amino acids.

This clonotype was counted a few times. V gene TRBV13 combines with J gene TRBJ1-2; no clear D gene. The CDR3 is 15 residues long. V lost 0 bases to trimming and J lost 5 bases, with 13 bases between them. Germline CDR1 and CDR2: PRHDT and FYEKMQ (reference sequence). CDR3: CASSLGQTPNYGYTF. The CDR3, as DNA: TGTGCCAGCAGCTTAGGGCAGACTCCGAATTATGGCTACACCTTC.